Below, 31 T cell receptor beta chains from the same sample are listed, as sequenced in a study of technical replicates of blood from several donors. Sequencing was performed with immunoSEQ multiplex PCR; in TCRdb, only in-frame clones are kept and a portion is missing. Among 55,000 to 65,000 clones listed, about 97% were seen once. Sequencing was done on a sample of T cells isolated from PBMCs. The source is a human donor in good health.

The rearrangement uses TRBV6-9 and TRBJ2-7, with 9 bases fitting TRBD1. Germline V gene sequence: CDR1 MNHGY, CDR2 SVAAGI. The CDR3 contains 17 residues. V trimming: 3 bases; J trimming: 4 bases; junction bases outside the gene matches: 13. CDR3 in amino acids: CASSYGTGGLGPYEQYF. DNA for the CDR3: TGTGCCAGCAGTTACGGTACAGGGGGCCTCGGACCTTACGAGCAGTACTTC.

The genes are TRBV4-1 and TRBJ1-5, with no clear D. Per the germline V gene, CDR1 is MGHRA and CDR2 is YSYEKL. Trimming pared 1 base from V and 14 bases from J, leaving 12 bases between. The CDR3 consists of 12 residues. CDR3 DNA: TGCGCCAGCAGCCAAGGAGGCGGCCCGAAGCATTTT. Its protein product is CASSQGGGPKHF.

The table lists this clone with a few counts. The gene calls are TRBV6-5 and TRBJ2-2; D not certain. CDR1 and CDR2 from the germline V gene are MNHEY and SVGAGI. The CDR3 spans 15 residues. V was clipped by 0 bases and J by 0 bases, with 5 bases between them. The CDR3 DNA is TGTGCCAGCAGTTACTCGCGCGCGAACACCGGGGAGCTGTTTTTT. Protein: CASSYSRANTGELFF.

The chain joins TRBV18 to TRBJ1-1; maybe TRBD1 (6 bases). V lost 2 bases and J lost 1, with 14 bases in between. The germline CDR1 and CDR2 sequences are KGHSH and LQKENI. This CDR3 contains 16 residues. The CDR3 loop reads CASSPRQAVGNTEAFF. The DNA for the CDR3 is TGTGCCAGCTCACCAAGACAGGCGGTTGGGAACACTGAAGCTTTCTTT.

The J gene is TRBJ2-7, the V gene TRBV29-1; TRBD1 might be the D (6 bases). The CDR3 sequence is 12 residues long. The germline V gene encodes CDR1 SQVTM and CDR2 ANQGSEA. Trimming left V 4 bases short and J 1 base short, with 8 bases between. The CDR3 is CSVGDISYEQYF. The DNA for the CDR3 is TGCAGCGTTGGGGACATATCCTACGAGCAGTACTTC.

V gene TRBV6-5 combines with J gene TRBJ1-4, with a weak D call TRBD1 (6 bases). CDR3 length: 15 amino acids. Trimming took 0 bases from V and 10 from J, leaving 15 bases between them. CDR1 MNHEY and CDR2 SVGAGI come from the germline V gene. In DNA form, the CDR3 reads TGTGCCAGCAGTTACTCGAGGCAGGAAGGGGGAAAACTGTTTTTT. Protein product: CASSYSRQEGGKLFF.

The CDR3 is CASRELGGALNQPQHF. The CDR3, as DNA: TGCGCCAGCAGGGAGCTAGGGGGGGCTCTAAATCAGCCCCAGCATTTT. V is TRBV10-2 and J is TRBJ1-5; D is perhaps TRBD1 (6 bases). Per the germline V gene, CDR1 is WSHSY and CDR2 is SAAADI. The CDR3 has 16 residues. The V end was cut by 6 bases, the J end by 4 bases, with 19 bases between.

The chain carries TRBV15 and TRBJ1-2, with 7 bases matching TRBD1. CDR3 length equals 13 residues. The germline CDR1 and CDR2 sequences are LNHNV and YYDKDF (reference sequence). V trimming: 6 bases; J trimming: 6 bases; junction bases outside the gene matches: 7. CDR3 nucleotides: TGTGCCACCAGTACTGCGACAGGGCATGGCTACACCTTC. Protein sequence: CATSTATGHGYTF.

The rearrangement joins TRBV19 to TRBJ2-5; D might be TRBD2 (6 bases). With 8 bases removed from V and 4 bases from J, the gap between germline ends came to 14 bases. The CDR3 has 13 amino acids. Germline V CDR1 and CDR2: LNHDA, SQIVND (reference sequence). This CDR3 reads CASDTGTSETQYF. The CDR3 nucleotides read TGTGCCAGTGACACCGGGACTTCAGAGACCCAGTACTTC.

The rearrangement uses TRBV6-1 and TRBJ2-1, with 7 positions matching TRBD1. The CDR3 runs 14 residues. Germline trimming cut 10 bases from V and 2 bases from J; bases unmatched to any gene: 8. Per the germline V gene, CDR1 is MNHNS and CDR2 is SASEGT. The CDR3 DNA reads as TGTGCCACCTCGATTACAGGGGCCTACAATGAGCAGTTCTTC. Translated, it gives CATSITGAYNEQFF.

The V call is TRBV5-4, the J call TRBJ2-3, with D perhaps TRBD1 (7 bases). The V gene's germline CDR1 is SGHNT and CDR2 YYREEE (reference sequence). V was trimmed by 4 bases and J by 5 bases, leaving 17 bases between them. This CDR3 region has 15 residues. In nucleotides, the CDR3 is TGTGCCAGCAGCCTCCAGGGGGGCGGGCGAGATACGCAGTATTTT. It specifies CASSLQGGGRDTQYF.

V and J are TRBV6-5 and TRBJ2-7, with 8 nucleotides matching TRBD1. CDR1 and CDR2 from the germline V gene are MNHEY and SVGAGI. V shed 4 bases and J 2 bases; nucleotides not matched to a gene: 4. This CDR3 has 14 amino acids. The CDR3 sequence is CASSFGTGTYEQYF. The CDR3 DNA sequence: TGTGCCAGCAGTTTTGGGACAGGCACCTACGAGCAGTACTTC.

V is TRBV7-9 and J is TRBJ2-7, with a possible D match to TRBD1 (5 bases). V was cut by 5 bases and J by 2 bases, with 10 bases left in between. The CDR3 is 13 residues long. The germline V gene has CDR1 SEHNR and CDR2 FQNEAQ (reference sequence). The CDR3 DNA reads TGTGCCAGCAGCCCCACAGGTACCTACGAGCAGTACTTC. Translating gives CASSPTGTYEQYF.

This clone is a singleton in its sample. The chain is built from TRBV27 and TRBJ2-7, with D unclear. The germline V gene encodes CDR1 MNHEY and CDR2 SMNVEV (reference sequence). The CDR3 loop spans 14 amino acids. The V and J ends lost 0 bases and 4 bases respectively, with 10 bases between them. The CDR3 bases are TGTGCCAGCAGTTTATCCCCTCAGTCTTACGAGCAGTACTTC. As protein: CASSLSPQSYEQYF.

V is TRBV18 and J is TRBJ2-7; the match to TRBD1 covers 9 bases. J was trimmed by 0 bases and V by 3 bases; bases with no gene match: 9. The length of the CDR3 is 17 residues. Germline CDR1 is KGHSH and CDR2 is LQKENI. The CDR3 nucleotides read TGTGCCAGCTCACCGACGGTGGGACAGGGAACCTCCTACGAGCAGTACTTC. Its protein is CASSPTVGQGTSYEQYF.

This chain uses TRBV6-5 with TRBJ1-1; D is ambiguous. The CDR3 runs 14 residues. The V and J ends lost 0 bases and 6 bases respectively, with 11 bases between them. The germline CDR1 and CDR2 sequences are MNHEY and SVGAGI. In nucleotides, the CDR3 is TGTGCCAGCAGTTACTCGGTGCAGCGAGCTGAAGCTTTCTTT. It codes for CASSYSVQRAEAFF.

This chain's CDR3 is CAWMDSWSEAFF. The CDR3 DNA sequence: TGTGCCTGGATGGACAGTTGGTCTGAAGCTTTCTTT. The gene calls are TRBV30 and TRBJ1-1, with D tentatively TRBD1 (6 bases). The V end was cut by 4 bases, the J end by 6 bases, with 12 bases between. The germline V gene has CDR1 GTSNPN and CDR2 SVGIG (reference sequence). This CDR3 has 12 amino acids.

The genes are TRBV4-1 and TRBJ2-1, with D perhaps TRBD2 (6 bases). The length of the CDR3 is 16 residues. Trimming cost V 4 bases and J 6 bases, with 19 bases left between them. The germline CDR1 and CDR2 sequences are MGHRA and YSYEKL. The DNA of the CDR3 is TGCGCCAGCAGCCCAGTAGGTGGCGGGACTGTCAATGAGCAGTTCTTC. This codes for CASSPVGGGTVNEQFF.

The gene calls are TRBV7-9 and TRBJ1-1; D not resolved. CDR1 is SEHNR, CDR2 FQNEAQ, per germline (reference sequence). The CDR3 covers 13 residues. V lost 1 base, J lost 11 bases, and 14 bases lay in between. The CDR3 DNA sequence: TGTGCCAGCAGCTTAGGGTGGCAGCCCAGGGCTTTCTTT. It encodes CASSLGWQPRAFF.

This clone was observed a single time. The chain recombines TRBV7-6 with TRBJ2-5; 8 bases fit TRBD2. V lost 3 bases, J lost 5 bases, and 8 bases stayed unmatched. The CDR3 covers 15 residues. Germline assignment: CDR1 SGHVS and CDR2 FNYEAQ. The CDR3 DNA is TGTGCCAGCAGCTTTCTGGCAGCGGGAGAGGAGACCCAGTACTTC. Translation: CASSFLAAGEETQYF.

V and J are TRBV5-1 and TRBJ2-3; 7 bases are shared with TRBD2. Germline V gene lookup returns CDR1 SGHRS and CDR2 YFSETQ. V lost 6 bases and J lost 2; bases outside the gene matches: 9. The CDR3 consists of 15 residues. As DNA, the CDR3 is TGCGCCAGCACGGAGAAAGCGGGACCCACAGATACGCAGTATTTT. This gives the protein CASTEKAGPTDTQYF.

The V and J genes are TRBV28 and TRBJ2-4; the match to TRBD1 covers 7 bases. After removal of 7 bases from V and 0 bases from J, the junction contained 12 bases not matched to a gene. This CDR3 is built from 17 residues. Looked up from germline, CDR1 is MDHEN and CDR2 is SYDVKM. Here the CDR3 reads CASTRQQGNLAKNIQYF. In nucleotides, the CDR3 is TGTGCCAGCACCCGCCAACAGGGGAACCTAGCCAAAAACATTCAGTACTTC.

The rearrangement uses TRBV5-1 and TRBJ2-4; 11 bases are a match to TRBD2. Trimming took 7 bases from V and 5 from J; bases not matched to a gene: 5. This CDR3 comprises 14 residues. The V gene's germline CDR1 is SGHRS and CDR2 YFSETQ. In nucleotides, the CDR3 is TGCGCCAGCTGGGGGGGACTAGCGGAAAACATTCAGTACTTC. Its protein product is CASWGGLAENIQYF.

This chain links TRBV7-8 with TRBJ2-1; D not certain. V lost 5 bases, J lost 0 bases, and 11 bases lay in between. This CDR3 spans 15 amino acids. Germline CDR1 SGHVS, CDR2 FQNEAQ. This CDR3 is CASSAHLSSYNEQFF. The CDR3 DNA reads as TGTGCCAGCAGCGCCCACTTAAGCTCCTACAATGAGCAGTTCTTC.

The rearrangement uses TRBV7-9 and TRBJ2-3, with 9 bases that match TRBD1. Per germline, CDR1 SEHNR and CDR2 FQNEAQ (reference sequence). V dropped 0 bases and J dropped 4; count of bases not matched to a gene: 8. This CDR3 region has 17 residues. CDR3 bases: TGTGCCAGCAGCTTAGCGCGCTGGGGACAGGGCGCAGATACGCAGTATTTT. The encoded protein is CASSLARWGQGADTQYF.

The chain joins TRBV13 to TRBJ2-1; 12 bases line up with TRBD1. Germline V gives CDR1 PRHDT, CDR2 FYEKMQ (reference sequence). V was clipped by 5 bases and J by 8 bases; unmatched bases: 7. This CDR3 is built from 15 residues. CDR3: CASSAPGQGAYEQFF. In DNA, the CDR3 is TGTGCCAGCAGCGCGCCGGGACAGGGGGCCTATGAGCAGTTCTTC.

The rearrangement joins TRBV5-1 to TRBJ1-1; no clear D. CDR1 and CDR2 from the germline V gene are SGHRS and YFSETQ. The CDR3 covers 16 residues. The V end lost 4 bases, the J end lost 0 bases, and 16 bases lay between the germline ends. The CDR3 loop reads CASSLGRRNMNTEAFF. The DNA for the CDR3 is TGCGCCAGCAGCCTGGGCCGGAGGAACATGAACACTGAAGCTTTCTTT.

Only one count was recorded for this clone. V usage is TRBV4-1 and J usage is TRBJ2-3; 8 bases line up with TRBD1. The CDR3 totals 16 residues. In germline, CDR1 is MGHRA, CDR2 YSYEKL. The ends lost 7 bases at V and 3 bases at J; junction bases unmatched: 12. The CDR3 sequence: CASMMTGQGWTDTQYF. CDR3 bases: TGCGCCAGCATGATGACAGGACAGGGTTGGACAGATACGCAGTATTTT.

The V call is TRBV2, the J call TRBJ2-7; D not resolved. The CDR3 loop spans 16 amino acids. CDR1 is SNHLY and CDR2 is FYNNEI in the germline V gene. V was cut by 7 bases and J by 3 bases, with 22 bases left in between. Here the CDR3 reads CASIVFVPRVHYEQYF. Here the CDR3 DNA reads TGTGCCAGCATCGTCTTTGTCCCCCGGGTCCACTACGAGCAGTACTTC. Full variable domain (remainder filled in from reference TRBV2 and TRBJ2-7): EPEVTQTPSHQVTQMGQEVILRCVPISNHLYFYWYRQILGQKVEFLVSFYNNEISEKSEIFDDQFSVERPDGSNFTLKIRSTKLEDSAMYFCASIVFVPRVHYEQYFGPGTRLTVT.

V usage is TRBV5-1 and J usage is TRBJ2-7; D might be TRBD2 (5 bases). The germline CDR1 and CDR2 sequences are SGHRS and YFSETQ. V was shortened by 5 bases and J by 5 bases, with 8 bases between the two germline ends. The CDR3 is 11 amino acids. The CDR3 reads CASRGRDEQYF. CDR3 sequence (DNA): TGCGCCAGCAGGGGGAGAGACGAGCAGTACTTC. The complete variable domain, with remaining parts taken from reference TRBV5-1 and TRBJ2-7, reads KAGVTQTPRYLIKTRGQQVTLSCSPISGHRSVSWYQQTPGQGLQFLFEYFSETQRNKGNFPGRFSGRQFSNSRSEMNVSTLELGDSALYLCASRGRDEQYFGPGTRLTVT.

This clone was picked up one time. The chain employs TRBV5-1 and TRBJ1-1; 7 nucleotides agree with TRBD1. Trimming removed 3 bases from V and 0 bases from J; junction bases left unmatched: 5. The V gene's germline CDR1 is SGHRS and CDR2 YFSETQ. The CDR3 is 15 amino acids. Here the CDR3 DNA reads TGCGCCAGCAGCTCAGGACAGGAATTGAACACTGAAGCTTTCTTT. It translates to CASSSGQELNTEAFF.